This T cell receptor (beta chain) was captured in a study of blood T cell repertoires in COVID-19 (dated by TCRdb to the early 2020s). Broadly, across the study: The collaborator samples originated in the United States, Italy and Spain and spanned the acute and convalescent phases of COVID-19. The material from the prospective study consisted of cDNA or gDNA derived from T cells, B-cell-depleted T cells, or PBMCs. Deeply sampled blood TCRbeta repertoires from subjects exposed to, actively infected with, or recovered from COVID-19 were included in the dataset. The repertoires were released in a freely available public database intended as a resource for research on the immune response to SARS-CoV-2. The samples were drawn from the first 160 participants of the ongoing ImmuneRACE study and from 950 to 1,500 subjects provided by 6 global collaborators. The sample metadata nearly always contained a de-identified subject ID, COVID-19 status, age in years and sex. Where available, HLA class I and class II types were obtained from metadata supplied by the sample provider rather than from assay-based typing. Results the study describes overall, beyond this receptor: The quantity of clinical and demographic metadata differed by source and by participant and was supplied without curation.

Each collaborating institution followed its own protocols to collect whole blood in K2EDTA tubes. Collaborator samples were shipped for TCRbeta analysis as frozen whole blood, isolated PBMCs, or DNA extracted from either sample type. The germline V gene gives CDR1 as KGHSH and CDR2 as LQKENI. The CDR3 starts with the cysteine, ends with the phenylalanine, and has 17 residues. Of all the DNA, just the CDR3 is kept, 51 bases in frame from base 1. Trimming at the junction amounts to 3 bases on V and 8 bases on J, and the germline ends lie 23 bases apart. Only a few counts were recorded for this clone. Its antigen is not yet known. It has no much larger one-base neighbor in the sample; base qualities were not kept. TCRbeta CDR3 regions were amplified from genomic DNA by means of the immunoSEQ Assay, a bias-controlled multiplex PCR. Under the source paper's analysis protocol: Within the assay, amplification of reference gene primers was used to estimate how many nucleated cells each sample contained. To quantify the absolute abundance of each unique TCRbeta CDR3 rearrangement, sequence reads were collapsed and filtered. For each sample, productive Simpson clonality was calculated by taking the square root of Simpson's diversity index across productive rearrangements. This is the immuneACCESS table as TCRdb keeps it, with only in-frame sequences that have V and J called. A part of the clones is gone; compared with another copy, unresolved V genes explain less than half, and the rest is unexplained. D and trimming were read from the DNA, whereas the V and J calls and clone size are those reported in that table. This sample comprises roughly 160,000 clones, 65% to 85% of them detected only once. Less than 3.5% of the sample is taken by the ten largest.

This clonotype originated in a woman between 55 and 75 years old with acute or convalescent COVID-19. Source material: peripheral blood. The chain uses TRBV18 and TRBJ2-1; the D gene is perhaps TRBD1, from 6 matching bases. Here is the DNA: TGTGCCAGCTCACCTATTATACAGGGTCCTGAGGGGGATGAGCAGTTCTTC. It translates to CASSPIIQGPEGDEQFF.